The 13 T cell receptor beta chains given below trace back to one sample, sequenced in a study of blood T cell dynamics during melanoma immunotherapy. TCRdb keeps only in-frame clones here, not all; method: immunoSEQ multiplex PCR. The data show around 10,000 clones, 70% to 90% seen once. Regarding time point: pre-treatment baseline. The material was blood, obtained from a patient treated with checkpoint blockade. These receptors all come from a human donor with melanoma.

This clone was recorded a few times. This chain joins TRBV11-2 and TRBJ1-1; D is uncertain. Germline CDR1 is SGHAT and CDR2 is FQNNGV. V gave up 1 base and J gave up 1 base, with 4 bases separating them. This CDR3 is 13 amino acids long. The CDR3 is CASSLGPNTEAFF. The CDR3 DNA follows: TGTGCCAGCAGCTTAGGACCGAACACTGAAGCTTTCTTT. The entire variable domain, with the rest obtained from reference TRBV11-2 and TRBJ1-1, is as follows: EAGVAQSPRYKIIEKRQSVAFWCNPISGHATLYWYQQILGQGPKLLIQFQNNGVVDDSQLPKDRFSAERLKGVDSTLKIQPAKLEDSAVYLCASSLGPNTEAFFGQGTRLTVV.

The chain links TRBV7-9 to TRBJ2-4, with D unresolved. CDR1 is SEHNR and CDR2 is FQNEAQ in the germline V gene (reference sequence). The CDR3 has 15 amino acids. Trimming took 2 bases from V and 2 from J, leaving 10 bases between them. The CDR3 sequence: CASSLPMGPKNIQYF. The CDR3 DNA sequence: TGTGCCAGCAGCTTACCTATGGGCCCCAAAAACATTCAGTACTTC.

This clone was counted once. The rearrangement uses TRBV5-8 and TRBJ2-5; maybe TRBD2 (6 bases). Deletions cut 0 bases from V and 4 bases from J, with 13 bases between. In germline, CDR1 is SGHTS, CDR2 YDEGEE. CDR3 length: 15 residues. The CDR3 DNA reads TGTGCCAGCAGCTTGGGAGGAGGGTCCGGAGAGACCCAGTACTTC. This sequence encodes CASSLGGGSGETQYF.

This clone showed up just a few times. The junction departs from germline at one end; a sequencing error may be responsible. The chain recombines TRBV18 with TRBJ2-7; no definite D call. CDR1 is KGHSH, CDR2 LQKENI, per germline. The CDR3 has 10 residues. The CDR3 reads CASPPDEQYF. CDR3 nucleotides: TGTGCCAGCCCACCGGACGAGCAGTACTTC.

This chain uses TRBV7-2 with TRBJ2-3, with 8 bases that match TRBD2. Per germline, CDR1 SGHTA and CDR2 FQGNSA. This CDR3 comprises 17 residues. J lost 1 base, V lost 2 bases, and 8 bases had no gene match. Here the CDR3 reads CASSLLRRGLGTDTQYF. CDR3 bases: TGTGCCAGCAGCTTACTCCGGAGGGGACTAGGCACAGATACGCAGTATTTT. The complete variable domain, with remaining parts taken from reference TRBV7-2 and TRBJ2-3, reads GAGVSQSPSNKVTEKGKDVELRCDPISGHTALYWYRQSLGQGLEFLIYFQGNSAPDKSGLPSDRFSAERTGGSVSTLTIQRTQQEDSAVYLCASSLLRRGLGTDTQYFGPGTRLTVL.

This chain connects TRBV30 to TRBJ1-4; 7 bases line up with TRBD1. Germline loops: CDR1 GTSNPN, CDR2 SVGIG (reference sequence). With 0 bases clipped from V and 8 bases from J, the junction kept 6 bases outside the gene matches. CDR3 length equals 14 residues. This CDR3 reads CAWSVRQGGEKLFF. The CDR3 DNA sequence: TGTGCCTGGAGTGTACGACAGGGAGGGGAAAAACTGTTTTTT.

The chain is built from TRBV6-6 and TRBJ2-1; 8 bases agree with TRBD2. From germline, CDR1 is MNHNY and CDR2 SVGAGI (reference sequence). The V gene end was trimmed by 5 bases and the J gene end by 5 bases; junction bases not matched to a gene: 8. The CDR3 consists of 15 residues. The CDR3 nucleotides are TGTGCCAGCAGTGCTCTAGCGGGCGGGGACAATGAGCAGTTCTTC. This codes for CASSALAGGDNEQFF.

This chain connects TRBV6-5 to TRBJ1-2, with 7 bases aligning to TRBD1. CDR3 length equals 14 residues. The V and J ends lost 6 bases and 7 bases, in that order; junction bases with no gene match: 11. Germline loops: CDR1 MNHEY, CDR2 SVGAGI. DNA for the CDR3: TGTGCCAGCAGAAGCGGGACAGCTGGAGGTGGCTACACCTTC. It codes for CASRSGTAGGGYTF.

Only a few counts were recorded for this clone. The chain uses TRBV7-3 and TRBJ1-5; D ambiguous. The CDR3 spans 14 residues. Trimming took 5 bases from V and 1 from J, leaving 9 bases between them. CDR1 SGHTA and CDR2 FQGTGA come from the germline V gene. The CDR3 spells CASSEAKSNQPQHF. CDR3 in DNA: TGTGCCAGCAGCGAGGCGAAGAGCAATCAGCCCCAGCATTTT.

This chain uses TRBV5-4 with TRBJ2-5; maybe TRBD2 (6 bases). The ends were cut back, 4 bases at V and 4 bases at J, with 11 bases in the middle. Germline V gene lookup returns CDR1 SGHNT and CDR2 YYREEE (reference sequence). The CDR3 totals 13 residues. CDR3 sequence reads: CASSLSGGETQYF. The CDR3 DNA follows: TGTGCCAGCAGCCTTAGCGGAGGAGAGACCCAGTACTTC.

This chain connects TRBV2 to TRBJ2-7, with D possibly being TRBD1 or TRBD2 (6 bases each). The germline gives CDR1 SNHLY, CDR2 FYNNEI. V shed 4 bases and J shed 7 bases, with 17 bases lying between them. The CDR3 is 14 amino acids. The CDR3 reads CASSGHGGPGEQYF. The DNA of the CDR3 is TGTGCCAGCAGTGGTCATGGGGGGCCGGGAGAGCAGTACTTC.

This sequence joins TRBV7-2 and TRBJ2-1; TRBD2 matches at 9 bases. The germline V gene has CDR1 SGHTA and CDR2 FQGNSA. The CDR3 extends over 17 amino acids. V shed 2 bases and J 7 bases; nucleotides not matched to a gene: 12. CDR3 residues: CASSLRVRAGGQNEQFF. The DNA of the CDR3 is TGTGCCAGCAGCTTACGCGTGAGGGCGGGGGGGCAGAATGAGCAGTTCTTC. Combining the CDR3 with reference TRBV7-2 and TRBJ2-1 gives the whole variable domain GAGVSQSPSNKVTEKGKDVELRCDPISGHTALYWYRQSLGQGLEFLIYFQGNSAPDKSGLPSDRFSAERTGGSVSTLTIQRTQQEDSAVYLCASSLRVRAGGQNEQFFGPGTRLTVL.

The V call is TRBV18, the J call TRBJ1-3; D uncertain. Per germline, CDR1 KGHSH and CDR2 LQKENI. Trimming shortened V by 4 bases and J by 8 bases, and 12 bases separated the two germline ends. The CDR3 consists of 13 residues. CDR3 in DNA: TGTGCCAGCTCACTTCAGGTGGGAGACACCATATATTTT. Residues: CASSLQVGDTIYF.